These T cell receptor beta chains were read from a single sample in a study of T cell responses to AZD1222 COVID-19 vaccine. Sequenced by immunoSEQ multiplex PCR; TCRdb stores in-frame clones only, minus some. The sample includes about 97,000 clones, more than 85% of them seen just once. This specimen consisted of peripheral blood, obtained on day 0 of AZD1222 vaccination. The receptors originated from an adult in good health. Both conserved end residues are part of each CDR3. Fields, in order: V gene, D gene, J gene, clone size, CDR3 protein, CDR3 DNA. A D gene is named only where the DNA matches it firmly. Size is stated for part of the rows, as once, few or many counts, or as a class when the clone is expanded.

TRBV12-3/TRBV12-4	.	TRBJ1-1	.	CASSLYTERAFF	TGTGCCAGCAGTTTGTACACGGAGAGAGCTTTCTTT
TRBV6-6	.	TRBJ2-2	.	CASSYSTGELFF	TGTGCCAGCAGTTACTCGACCGGGGAGCTGTTTTTT
TRBV7-8	.	TRBJ1-4	.	CASSLQDNEKLFF	TGTGCCAGCAGCTTACAGGATAATGAAAAACTGTTTTTT
TRBV12-3/TRBV12-4	.	TRBJ1-2	few	CASSFRGLYGYTF	TGTGCCAGCAGTTTTAGGGGACTGTATGGCTACACCTTC
TRBV6-2/TRBV6-3	.	TRBJ2-7	.	CASSYPTASYEQYF	TGTGCCAGCAGTTACCCGACAGCCTCCTACGAGCAGTACTTC
TRBV3-1/TRBV3-2	.	TRBJ2-1	.	CASNHGGTVTRNEQFF	TGTGCCAGCAACCATGGAGGGACAGTAACTCGCAATGAGCAGTTCTTC
TRBV18	.	TRBJ1-6	.	CASSPRGLSSPLHF	TGTGCCAGCTCACCACGGGGGCTTAGTTCACCCCTCCACTTT
TRBV19	TRBD2	TRBJ2-7	.	CASSLLAGRSYEQYF	TGTGCCAGTAGTCTATTAGCGGGGCGCTCCTACGAGCAGTACTTC
TRBV5-5	TRBD2	TRBJ2-7	.	CASSLASGLSYEQYF	TGTGCCAGCAGCTTGGCTAGCGGGTTGTCCTACGAGCAGTACTTC
TRBV11-3	.	TRBJ2-4	.	CASSSGNIQYF	TGTGCCAGCAGCTCCGGAAACATTCAGTACTTC
TRBV5-4	.	TRBJ2-3	.	CASISGGGTDTQYF	TGTGCCAGCATCTCAGGGGGGGGGACAGATACGCAGTATTTT
TRBV6-1	.	TRBJ2-2	.	CASSENTNTGELFF	TGTGCCAGCAGTGAGAACACGAACACCGGGGAGCTGTTTTTT
TRBV9	.	TRBJ1-5	.	CASSGTQVYNQPQHF	TGTGCCAGCAGCGGGACACAGGTTTACAATCAGCCCCAGCATTTT
TRBV5-6	TRBD2	TRBJ2-3	.	CASRRGGAGDTQYF	TGTGCCAGCAGGCGCGGGGGGGCAGGGGATACGCAGTATTTT
TRBV30	.	TRBJ2-5	.	CAWSVRGETQYF	TGTGCCTGGAGTGTAAGGGGGGAGACCCAGTACTTC
TRBV10-3	.	TRBJ2-7	.	CAISDSNRDEQYF	TGTGCCATCAGTGACTCAAATCGGGACGAGCAGTACTTC
TRBV18	TRBD2	TRBJ2-7	.	CASSRGAGADTYEQYF	TGTGCCAGCTCACGGGGAGCGGGGGCCGACACCTACGAGCAGTACTTC
TRBV5-1	TRBD1	TRBJ1-5	.	CASREGTGDQPQHF	TGCGCCAGCAGGGAAGGGACAGGTGATCAGCCCCAGCATTTT
TRBV28	TRBD1	TRBJ2-1	.	CASRFRDRPYNEQFF	TGTGCCAGCAGGTTCCGGGACAGGCCCTACAATGAGCAGTTCTTC
TRBV3-1/TRBV3-2	TRBD2	TRBJ2-5	.	CASSVAGQETQYF	TGTGCCAGCAGTGTAGCGGGACAAGAGACCCAGTACTTC
TRBV19	.	TRBJ2-3	.	CASSTRALSTGSPADTQYF	TGTGCCAGTAGTACCAGGGCCCTATCTACGGGGTCCCCCGCAGATACGCAGTATTTT
TRBV14	.	TRBJ1-5	.	CARSGSNQPQHF	TGTGCCAGATCGGGTAGCAATCAGCCCCAGCATTTT
TRBV28	TRBD2	TRBJ2-3	once	CASSGASGRSDTQYF	TGTGCCAGCAGCGGGGCTAGCGGGAGGTCAGATACGCAGTATTTT
TRBV7-7	.	TRBJ2-1	.	CASSLGQASYNEQFF	TGTGCTAGCAGCTTAGGCCAAGCATCCTACAATGAGCAGTTCTTC
TRBV29-1	.	TRBJ1-3	once	CSVEDPGGTIYF	TGCAGCGTTGAAGATCCCGGCGGCACCATATATTTT
TRBV18	.	TRBJ1-4	.	CASSPIRGNNEKLFF	TGTGCCAGCTCACCAATACGGGGAAATAATGAAAAACTGTTTTTT
TRBV9	.	TRBJ1-6	.	CASSLGPEHNSPLHF	TGTGCCAGCAGCCTCGGACCAGAACATAATTCACCCCTCCACTTT
TRBV4-2	.	TRBJ1-2	.	CASSQGAGPVLRGGYTF	TGTGCCAGCAGCCAAGGGGCGGGGCCTGTCCTTCGAGGGGGCTACACCTTC
TRBV7-8	TRBD1	TRBJ2-1	.	CASSPRPGTGNHEQFF	TGTGCCAGCAGCCCTAGGCCCGGGACAGGGAATCATGAGCAGTTCTTC
TRBV7-2	.	TRBJ2-7	few	CASSPPLGQSYEQYF	TGTGCCAGCAGCCCGCCGCTAGGGCAGAGCTACGAGCAGTACTTC
TRBV28	.	TRBJ2-7	once	CASTKPGAGSSYEQYF	TGTGCCAGCACCAAACCTGGGGCAGGGAGCTCCTACGAGCAGTACTTC
TRBV29-1	TRBD1	TRBJ1-2	.	CSVEATGGFDTF	TGCAGCGTTGAAGCCACAGGGGGGTTCGACACCTTC
TRBV7-9	.	TRBJ1-4	.	CASSGQGGKLFF	TGTGCCAGCAGCGGGCAGGGAGGAAAACTGTTTTTT
TRBV6-5	.	TRBJ1-2	.	CASTSSNDGYTF	TGTGCCAGCACAAGTAGCAATGATGGCTACACCTTC
TRBV7-9	TRBD1	TRBJ1-5	.	CASSRQGADQPQHF	TGTGCCAGCAGCCGACAGGGGGCTGATCAGCCCCAGCATTTT
TRBV27	TRBD1	TRBJ1-1	.	CASSQTGWWLNTEAFF	TGTGCCAGCAGTCAGACAGGGTGGTGGTTGAACACTGAAGCTTTCTTT
TRBV7-2	.	TRBJ2-1	.	CASSSGPGGASSYNEQFF	TGTGCCAGCAGCTCGGGCCCTGGGGGCGCCAGCTCCTACAATGAGCAGTTCTTC
TRBV7-7	TRBD2	TRBJ2-2	.	CASSPQRGRALGELFF	TGTGCTAGCAGCCCCCAGCGCGGGAGGGCCCTCGGGGAGCTGTTTTTT
TRBV2	.	TRBJ1-5	.	CASSVSTANQPQHF	TGTGCCAGCAGTGTAAGCACAGCTAATCAGCCCCAGCATTTT
TRBV5-1	TRBD2	TRBJ2-1	.	CASSTGTSGLGEQFF	TGCGCCAGCAGCACCGGGACTAGTGGGTTGGGAGAGCAGTTCTTC
TRBV29-1	TRBD2	TRBJ2-5	.	CSVNGLAGVQETQYF	TGCAGCGTTAACGGACTAGCGGGGGTCCAAGAGACCCAGTACTTC
TRBV4-2	.	TRBJ1-4	.	CASSRASGGATNEKLFF	TGTGCCAGCAGCCGAGCGTCGGGAGGGGCAACTAATGAAAAACTGTTTTTT
TRBV2	TRBD1	TRBJ1-5	.	CASSLNQGARSNQPQHF	TGTGCCAGCAGCTTAAATCAGGGGGCGCGGAGCAATCAGCCCCAGCATTTT
TRBV5-1	TRBD1	TRBJ2-6	.	CASSSGQFGANVLTF	TGCGCCAGCAGCTCGGGACAGTTTGGGGCCAACGTCCTGACTTTC
TRBV7-2	.	TRBJ1-2	once	CASSLESFGRVTNYGYTF	TGTGCCAGCAGCTTAGAGTCCTTTGGGAGGGTTACTAACTATGGCTACACCTTC
TRBV28	.	TRBJ1-4	.	CASSFLGTEKLFF	TGTGCCAGCAGTTTTTTAGGGACAGAAAAACTGTTTTTT
TRBV7-2	.	TRBJ2-3	.	CASSLSTRTDTQYF	TGTGCCAGCAGCCTTAGTACGAGGACAGATACGCAGTATTTT
TRBV6-4	TRBD1	TRBJ1-5	.	CASTDRATTTYSNQPQHF	TGTGCCAGCACAGACAGGGCCACAACGACATATAGCAATCAGCCCCAGCATTTT
TRBV5-4	TRBD1	TRBJ1-2	.	CASSYPTGVSTF	TGTGCCAGCAGCTACCCTACAGGGGTGAGCACCTTC
TRBV6-5	.	TRBJ1-5	.	CASTKGDINQPQHF	TGTGCCAGCACCAAAGGAGATATCAATCAGCCCCAGCATTTT
TRBV3-1/TRBV3-2	.	TRBJ1-2	.	CASSQALFGGGYTF	TGTGCCAGCAGCCAAGCTCTGTTTGGGGGCGGCTACACCTTC
TRBV18	TRBD1	TRBJ1-4	.	CASSRQGPLGEKLFF	TGTGCCAGCTCGCGACAGGGGCCACTTGGGGAAAAACTGTTTTTT
TRBV27	.	TRBJ1-5	once	CASSPNLGQNSNQPQHF	TGTGCCAGCAGTCCGAATTTGGGGCAGAATAGCAATCAGCCCCAGCATTTT
TRBV19	.	TRBJ1-5	.	CASSITGSYSNQPQHF	TGTGCCAGCTCAATCACCGGGAGCTATAGCAATCAGCCCCAGCATTTT
TRBV6-1	TRBD1	TRBJ2-5	.	CASSDPDREETQYF	TGTGCCAGCAGTGATCCGGACAGGGAGGAGACCCAGTACTTC
TRBV28	TRBD1	TRBJ1-6	few	CASHRGPYNSPLHF	TGTGCCAGCCACAGGGGGCCCTATAATTCACCCCTCCACTTT
TRBV6-5	TRBD2	TRBJ2-5	.	CASSYSPAGGRETQYF	TGTGCCAGCAGTTACTCCCCAGCGGGGGGCCGGGAGACCCAGTACTTC
TRBV9	TRBD2	TRBJ2-1	.	CASSVSGSSYNEQFF	TGTGCCAGCAGCGTTAGCGGGAGCTCCTACAATGAGCAGTTCTTC
TRBV19	.	TRBJ1-2	.	CASSIGRHSNYGYTF	TGTGCCAGTAGTATAGGTCGACATTCTAACTATGGCTACACCTTC